This TCR beta chain was recovered during a study of cytomegalovirus exposure and HLA in healthy donors. As concerns this clone: The antigen remains unidentified.

13 Jbeta primers and 60 Vbeta primers were used for the PCR. Produced via immunoSEQ multiplex PCR; TCRdb's table is partial and in-frame only. The sample shows 150,000 to 200,000 clones, about 80% of them seen only once. The germline CDR1 and CDR2 sequences are MDHEN and SYDVKM. Trimming pared 3 bases from V and 2 bases from J, leaving 10 bases between. The CDR3 contains 15 residues. Regarding the study as a whole: A later analysis reportedly identified an Asian-associated ancestry cluster as carrying fewer N-insertions than the 666-donor mean. A list of 150 to 200 TCR beta chains associated with cytomegalovirus was given. When analyzed later, a missense DCLRE1C variant was found to be linked to TCR beta V- and J-gene trimming.

The sample consisted of PBMCs. The sequence was obtained from a woman between 25 and 40 years old in good health and CMV-seropositive. The V and J genes are TRBV28 and TRBJ2-2; D not resolved. CDR3 sequence reads: CASSFLGSNTGELFF. The CDR3 nucleotides read TGTGCCAGCAGTTTTTTGGGTAGCAACACCGGGGAGCTGTTTTTT.